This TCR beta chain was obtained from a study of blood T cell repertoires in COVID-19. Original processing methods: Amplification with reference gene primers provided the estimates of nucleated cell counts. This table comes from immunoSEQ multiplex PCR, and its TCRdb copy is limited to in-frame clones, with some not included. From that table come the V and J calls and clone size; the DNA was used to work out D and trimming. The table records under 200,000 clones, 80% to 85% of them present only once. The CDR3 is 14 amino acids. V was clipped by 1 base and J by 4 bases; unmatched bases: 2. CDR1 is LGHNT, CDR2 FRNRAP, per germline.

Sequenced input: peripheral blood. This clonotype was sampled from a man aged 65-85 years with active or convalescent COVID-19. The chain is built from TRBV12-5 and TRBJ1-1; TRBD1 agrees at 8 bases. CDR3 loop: CASGLDQGATEAFF. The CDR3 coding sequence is TGTGCTAGTGGTTTGGATCAGGGGGCCACTGAAGCTTTCTTT. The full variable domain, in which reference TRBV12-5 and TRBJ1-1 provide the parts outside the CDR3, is DARVTQTPRHKVTEMGQEVTMRCQPILGHNTVFWYRQTMMQGLELLAYFRNRAPLDDSGMPKDRFSAEMPDATLATLKIQPSEPRDSAVYFCASGLDQGATEAFFGQGTRLTVV.